This T cell receptor (beta chain) was obtained from a study of blood T cell repertoires in COVID-19. Trimming took 4 bases from V and 3 from J, leaving 16 bases between them. CDR1 is SGHAT, CDR2 FQNNGV, per germline. The CDR3 totals 15 residues. The protocol was immunoSEQ multiplex PCR, while the TCRdb copy is restricted to in-frame clones and leaves out a portion. The data show about 320,000 clones, with just over 85% seen just once and roughly 10% held by the top ten. Cohort allocation depended upon clinical history that participants reported. Cohort 3 recovered donors had two negative PCRs, clearance, or symptom resolution.

The sequence was collected from a woman aged 18-29 years who had recovered from COVID-19. The sample consisted of PBMCs or T cells enriched from blood (not recorded which). This rearrangement joins TRBV11-2 to TRBJ2-7, with a tentative D call TRBD1 (5 bases). The CDR3 is CASSSLLKTVYEQYF. The CDR3 DNA sequence: TGTGCCAGCAGCTCCCTCTTAAAGACAGTCTACGAGCAGTACTTC.